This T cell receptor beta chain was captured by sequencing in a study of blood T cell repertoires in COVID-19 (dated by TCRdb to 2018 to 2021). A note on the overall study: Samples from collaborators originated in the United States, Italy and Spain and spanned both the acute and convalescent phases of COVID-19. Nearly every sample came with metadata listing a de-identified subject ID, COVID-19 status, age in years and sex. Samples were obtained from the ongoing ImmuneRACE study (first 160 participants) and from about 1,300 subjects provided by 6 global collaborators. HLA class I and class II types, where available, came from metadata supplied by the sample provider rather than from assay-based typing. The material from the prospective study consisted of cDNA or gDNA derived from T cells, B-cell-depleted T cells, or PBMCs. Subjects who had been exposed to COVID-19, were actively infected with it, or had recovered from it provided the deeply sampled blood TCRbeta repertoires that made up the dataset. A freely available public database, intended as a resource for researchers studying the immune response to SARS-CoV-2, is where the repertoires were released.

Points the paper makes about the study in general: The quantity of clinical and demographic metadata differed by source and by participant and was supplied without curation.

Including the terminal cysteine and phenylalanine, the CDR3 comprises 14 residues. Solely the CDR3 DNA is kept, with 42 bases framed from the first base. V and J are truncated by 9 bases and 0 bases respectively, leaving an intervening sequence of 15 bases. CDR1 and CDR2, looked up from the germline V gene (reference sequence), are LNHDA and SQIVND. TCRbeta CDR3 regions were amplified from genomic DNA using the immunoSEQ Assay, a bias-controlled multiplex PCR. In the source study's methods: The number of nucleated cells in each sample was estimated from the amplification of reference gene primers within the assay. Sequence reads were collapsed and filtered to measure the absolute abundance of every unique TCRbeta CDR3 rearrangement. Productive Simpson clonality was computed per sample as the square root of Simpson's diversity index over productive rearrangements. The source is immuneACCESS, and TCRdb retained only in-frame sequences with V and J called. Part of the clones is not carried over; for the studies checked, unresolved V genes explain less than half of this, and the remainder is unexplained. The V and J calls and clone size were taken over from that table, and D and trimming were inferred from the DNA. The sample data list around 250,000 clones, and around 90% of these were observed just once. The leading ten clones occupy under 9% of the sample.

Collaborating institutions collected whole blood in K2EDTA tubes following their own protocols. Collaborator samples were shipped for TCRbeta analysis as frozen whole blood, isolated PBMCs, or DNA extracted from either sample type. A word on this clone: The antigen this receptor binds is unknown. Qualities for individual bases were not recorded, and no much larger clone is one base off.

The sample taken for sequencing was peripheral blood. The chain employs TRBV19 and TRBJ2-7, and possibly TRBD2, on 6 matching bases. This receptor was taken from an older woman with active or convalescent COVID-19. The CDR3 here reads CASGFGGSSYEQYF. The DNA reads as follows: TGTGCCAGCGGGTTTGGGGGGAGCTCCTACGAGCAGTACTTC.